Below, 18 T cell receptor beta chains from the same sample are listed, as sequenced in a study of T cell repertoires in cytomegalovirus infection. No cognate antigen is known for these TCRs. TCRdb passed the reads through MiXCR, listing each CDR3 protein once. The sample carries around 200,000 distinct CDR3 sequences, approximately 38% recorded once. The sequencing here drew on CD8+ T cells from cultured PBMCs, taken from culture after CMV antigen stimulation. These receptors were taken from a human donor in good health (CMV status not recorded). Some clones in this sample may be carry-over from other donors' samples.

This chain links TRBV7-9 with TRBJ2-7, with TRBD2 matching over 7 bases. The CDR3 consists of 17 residues. The ends lost 5 bases at V and 1 base at J; junction bases unmatched: 14. Germline values: CDR1 SEHNR, CDR2 FQNEAQ (reference sequence). The CDR3 protein is CASSRAGRKVLSYEQYF. For the CDR3, the DNA is TGTGCCAGCAGCAGAGCGGGACGGAAGGTACTTTCCTACGAGCAGTACTTC.

This clonotype has only a few counts. This rearrangement joins TRBV2 to TRBJ1-2; D is possibly TRBD1 (6 bases). Germline V gene data show CDR1 as SNHLY and CDR2 as FYNNEI. Trimming cost V 3 bases and J 6 bases, with 17 bases left between them. The CDR3 loop spans 15 amino acids. The CDR3 protein is CASSDGRGGSDGYTF. CDR3 sequence (DNA): TGTGCCAGCAGTGATGGAAGGGGGGGATCGGATGGCTACACCTTC.

This clonotype was counted only a few times. The chain carries TRBV27 and TRBJ2-7; 10 bases map to TRBD2. Germline loops: CDR1 MNHEY, CDR2 SMNVEV (reference sequence). This CDR3 contains 14 residues. With V trimmed by 4 bases and J by 3 bases, 3 bases remained unmatched. As DNA, the CDR3 is TGTGCCAGCAGTTCGGCTAGCGGGAGCTACGAGCAGTACTTC. Protein sequence: CASSSASGSYEQYF.

The chain uses TRBV2 and TRBJ1-2; a possible D gene is TRBD1 (5 bases). Per the germline V gene, CDR1 is SNHLY and CDR2 is FYNNEI. CDR3 length: 14 residues. The V end was cut by 6 bases, the J end by 3 bases, with 14 bases between. The CDR3 loop is CASRWAGTHYGYTF. CDR3 nucleotide sequence: TGTGCCAGCAGGTGGGCCGGGACCCACTATGGCTACACCTTC.

At least ten counts were recorded for this clonotype. The chain couples TRBV7-8 to TRBJ2-1; 8 bases agree with TRBD1. V lost 5 bases and J lost 0; bases outside the gene matches: 6. CDR1 is SGHVS, CDR2 FQNEAQ, per germline. The CDR3 extends over 16 amino acids. CDR3 residues: CASSALTGVSYNEQFF. The CDR3 DNA reads TGTGCCAGCAGCGCGCTGACAGGGGTCTCCTACAATGAGCAGTTCTTC.

The chain employs TRBV28 and TRBJ2-3; D remains ambiguous. V was cut by 8 bases and J by 4 bases, with 1 base left in between. The CDR3 runs 9 residues. The germline V gene has CDR1 MDHEN and CDR2 SYDVKM. CDR3 coding DNA: TGTGCCAGCTCAGATACGCAGTATTTT. It codes for CASSDTQYF.

This clonotype has just a few counts. The chain recombines TRBV7-2 with TRBJ2-7; 7 nucleotides align to TRBD1. CDR1 and CDR2 (germline): SGHTA, FQGNSA. This CDR3 is 14 amino acids long. Losses at the gene ends were 5 bases for V and 6 bases for J; bases not matched to a gene: 10. CDR3 sequence reads: CASSEDTGVPEQYF. The CDR3 coding sequence is TGTGCCAGCAGCGAAGACACAGGGGTCCCCGAGCAGTACTTC.

This clonotype was seen a few times. J is TRBJ1-1 and V is TRBV12-3 or TRBV12-4; 8 positions agree with TRBD1. Trimming removed 6 bases from V and 7 bases from J; junction bases left unmatched: 7. This CDR3 is built from 13 residues. The CDR3: CASRPDRAHEAFF. CDR3 nucleotide sequence: TGTGCCAGCAGGCCGGACAGGGCCCATGAAGCTTTCTTT.

This chain uses TRBV19 with TRBJ2-2; TRBD2 is a possible D gene (6 bases). V shed 3 bases and J shed 6 bases, with 8 bases lying between them. CDR3 length: 13 amino acids. CDR1 and CDR2 (germline): LNHDA, SQIVND (reference sequence). This chain's CDR3 is CASSIGSPGELFF. As DNA, the CDR3 is TGTGCCAGTAGTATCGGGAGTCCCGGGGAGCTGTTTTTT.

As regards this clonotype: The final CDR3 position lacks the conserved phenylalanine or tryptophan, pointing to a likely read error. This rearrangement joins TRBV7-2 to TRBJ2-2, with 8 bases aligning to TRBD1. There are 16 residues in the CDR3. The V gene's germline CDR1 is SGHTA and CDR2 FQGNSA. J lost 0 bases, V lost 3 bases, and 3 bases had no gene match. The CDR3 is CASSLDRASNTGELFY. The CDR3 DNA sequence: TGTGCCAGCAGCTTGGACAGGGCCTCGAACACCGGGGAGCTGTTTTAT.

The chain uses TRBV12-3 or TRBV12-4 and TRBJ2-5, with 10 bases aligning to TRBD2. The trim removed 4 bases at V and 5 bases at J, leaving 19 bases unmatched. CDR3 length equals 19 residues. CDR3 DNA sequence: TGTGCCAGCAGTTCATCTAGGGACCTCGGGCTAGCGGGAGTGGAGACCCAGTACTTC. Its translation is CASSSSRDLGLAGVETQYF.

This chain uses TRBV7-2 with TRBJ1-2; no reliable D call. The V gene's germline CDR1 is SGHTA and CDR2 FQGNSA. This CDR3 has 15 residues. The V gene lost 6 bases and the J gene lost 8 bases, with 22 bases spanning the gap. The DNA for the CDR3 is TGTGCCAGCAGTCCTTTTCCCGGGCCACTGGACGGCTACACCTTC. It codes for CASSPFPGPLDGYTF.

The chain links TRBV12-3 or TRBV12-4 to TRBJ1-5, with 7 nucleotides matching TRBD1. The V and J ends lost 5 bases and 0 bases, in that order; junction bases with no gene match: 10. The CDR3 extends over 17 amino acids. The CDR3 sequence is CASSLSGQRISNQPQHF. The DNA of the CDR3 is TGTGCCAGCAGTCTCTCGGGACAGAGAATTAGCAATCAGCCCCAGCATTTT.

The CDR3 DNA reads as TGTGCCAGCAGCCAGCCCGGGGGAGGGATGAAGCGAACGCAGTATTTT. Translating gives CASSQPGGGMKRTQYF. The chain combines TRBV14 with TRBJ2-3; 7 positions match TRBD2. CDR3 length equals 16 residues. V lost 3 bases to trimming and J lost 9 bases; unmatched junction nucleotides: 15. Germline V CDR1 and CDR2: SGHDN, FVKESK. Variable domain in full (rest from reference TRBV14 and TRBJ2-3): EAGVTQFPSHSVIEKGQTVTLRCDPISGHDNLYWYRRVMGKEIKFLLHFVKESKQDESGMPNNRFLAERTGGTYSTLKVQPAELEDSGVYFCASSQPGGGMKRTQYFGPGTRLTVL.

V is TRBV9 and J is TRBJ2-5, with 10 bases aligning to TRBD2. The V gene's germline CDR1 is SGDLS and CDR2 YYNGEE. There are 14 residues in the CDR3. With 4 bases clipped from V and 4 bases from J, the junction kept 4 bases outside the gene matches. CDR3: CASSPSSGRETQYF. CDR3 nucleotides: TGTGCCAGCAGCCCTTCTAGCGGGAGAGAGACCCAGTACTTC.

The gene calls are TRBV7-6 and TRBJ2-3; D gene unclear. Germline CDR1 and CDR2: SGHVS and FNYEAQ. Trimming stripped 4 bases from V and 4 bases from J, with 15 bases between. The CDR3 loop spans 15 amino acids. CDR3 sequence reads: CASSSQTAYADTQYF. The CDR3 DNA is TGTGCCAGCAGCTCCCAAACGGCCTACGCAGATACGCAGTATTTT. The full variable domain, rest sourced from reference TRBV7-6 and TRBJ2-3, is GAGVSQSPRYKVTKRGQDVALRCDPISGHVSLYWYRQALGQGPEFLTYFNYEAQQDKSGLPNDRFSAERPEGSISTLTIQRTEQRDSAMYRCASSSQTAYADTQYFGPGTRLTVL.

The chain combines TRBV27 with TRBJ1-6, with 8 bases fitting TRBD1. After removal of 0 bases from V and 6 bases from J, the junction contained 19 bases not matched to a gene. The CDR3 has 21 residues. Germline CDR1 and CDR2: MNHEY and SMNVEV (reference sequence). For the CDR3, the DNA is TGTGCCAGCAGTTTATCCCCTTCAGACTGGACAGGGCAAGGGCTTAATTCACCCCTCCACTTT. This encodes CASSLSPSDWTGQGLNSPLHF.

A remark on this clonotype: At one end, the junction sequence differs from germline, possibly due to a read error. The J gene is TRBJ2-7, the V gene TRBV7-6; unclear D gene. Germline V gene lookup returns CDR1 SGHVS and CDR2 FNYEAQ. This CDR3 region has 14 residues. CDR3 protein: CASRLGGVSYETYF. CDR3 nucleotides: TGTGCCAGCAGATTAGGTGGAGTATCATACGAGACGTACTTC.